The sequence of this TCR beta chain was determined in a study of post-analysis software for immune sequencing data. As for the study in general: Courses of disease covered relapsing-remitting, secondary progressive and progressive-relapsing multiple sclerosis.

CDR1 and CDR2 from the germline V gene are MNHNY and SVGAGI (reference sequence). This CDR3 spans 14 amino acids. General study findings and limits: Roughly 5 TRBV segments occurring more often in patients than controls included TRBV5-6, TRBV5-1 and TRBV20-1.

TCR beta libraries were prepared from cDNA with unique molecular identifiers. Between roughly 1 and 10 million T cells gave rise to roughly 0.5 million cDNA molecules. TCRdb reprocessed the PCR reads with MiXCR, giving one entry per CDR3 protein. The table has hundreds of thousands of distinct CDR3 sequences, approximately 30% seen once; the top ten hold about 0.5%. For this clonotype: The target antigen is unknown.

Sequencing was carried out using blood. This sequence joins TRBV6-6 and TRBJ2-5, with 10 bases matching TRBD1. The J call may be incorrect, as the DNA end agrees better with TRBJ2-7. The TCR was taken from a girl between 5 and 17 years old with multiple sclerosis. The CDR3 loop is CASRWTGGGHEQYF. DNA for the CDR3: TGTGCCAGCAGATGGACAGGGGGTGGCCACGAGCAGTACTTC.